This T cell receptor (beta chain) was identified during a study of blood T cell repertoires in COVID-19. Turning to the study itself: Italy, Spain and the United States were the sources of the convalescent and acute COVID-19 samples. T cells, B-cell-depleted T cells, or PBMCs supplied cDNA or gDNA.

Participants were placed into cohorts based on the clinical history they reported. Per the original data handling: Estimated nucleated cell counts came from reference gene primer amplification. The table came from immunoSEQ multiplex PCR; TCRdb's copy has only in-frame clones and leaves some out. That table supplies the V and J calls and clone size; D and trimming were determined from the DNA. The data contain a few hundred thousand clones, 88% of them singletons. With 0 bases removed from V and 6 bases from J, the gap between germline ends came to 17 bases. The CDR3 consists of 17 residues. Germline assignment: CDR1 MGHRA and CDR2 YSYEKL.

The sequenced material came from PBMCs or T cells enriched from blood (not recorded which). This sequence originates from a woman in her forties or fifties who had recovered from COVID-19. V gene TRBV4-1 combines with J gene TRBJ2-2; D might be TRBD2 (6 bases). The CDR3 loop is CASSQDPVLAVAGELFF. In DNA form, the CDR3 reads TGCGCCAGCAGCCAAGACCCGGTACTAGCTGTCGCCGGGGAGCTGTTTTTT.